This T cell receptor (beta chain) was sequenced during a study of T cells after yellow fever vaccination. Per the germline V gene, CDR1 is SGHRS and CDR2 is YFSETQ. The trim removed 0 bases at V and 5 bases at J, leaving 5 bases unmatched. This CDR3 is 14 amino acids long. Points from the study as a whole: Clonotypes found in both CD4 and CD8 compartments made up a small share.

TCRdb independently ran MiXCR on the 5' RACE reads; one entry per CDR3 protein. The profile shows approximately 300,000 distinct CDR3 sequences, 13% of them singletons. This clonotype came up a few times. Its antigen is unknown. Specimen: CD4+ T cells sorted from PBMCs, collected 45 days after the yellow fever booster vaccination. The sequence came from a young man who received the YFV17D yellow fever vaccine. The chain couples TRBV5-1 to TRBJ2-7, with 7 bases lining up with TRBD2. For the CDR3, the DNA is TGCGCCAGCAGCTTGGAGGGAGGGGAGGACGAGCAGTACTTC. It specifies CASSLEGGEDEQYF.